This T cell receptor beta chain emerged from a study of OX40 agonist ivuxolimab in advanced cancers. Study summary: Ivuxolimab, which is an agonistic anti-OX40 (CD134) antibody, was administered to the patients. Ivuxolimab was administered intravenously to patients at 0.01 to 10 mg/kg every 2 weeks.

Sequencing used immunoSEQ multiplex PCR; TCRdb keeps in-frame clones, though not all of them. The sample includes 65,000 to 80,000 clones, 65% to 90% seen only once; the top ten take 1.9%. This clone was counted a single time. Its target is unknown. Overall study findings and caveats: In CD8+ T cells, expanded clones were on average more numerous than in CD4+. CD4+ and CD8+ T cells in blood underwent clonal expansion by week 6 at 0.1 to 3.0 mg/kg.

This sample comprised CD4+ or CD8+ T cells sorted from blood, obtained in a trial of the OX40 agonist ivuxolimab. The TCR comes from an adult with an advanced solid tumor such as melanoma, head and neck, liver or kidney cancer.

Written as DNA, the CDR3 is TGTGCCAGCACCACTATTGCCTACAATGAGCAGTTCTTC. The encoded protein is CASTTIAYNEQFF. This chain uses TRBV6-1 with TRBJ2-1; D is uncertain. Germline CDR1 and CDR2: MNHNS and SASEGT. The CDR3 sequence is 13 residues long. V lost 7 bases, J lost 2 bases, and 9 bases lay in between.